What follows are 28 T cell receptor beta chains derived from one specimen sequenced in a study of blood T cell repertoires in COVID-19. Profiled with immunoSEQ multiplex PCR; TCRdb holds only in-frame clones, not every one. The repertoire includes some 260,000 clones, roughly 84% of them detected once, and roughly 2% sits in the top ten. Sequencing was done on a sample of peripheral blood. The receptors shown here come from a woman in her thirties or forties who had recovered from COVID-19.

The chain carries TRBV19 and TRBJ1-4, with 7 bases identical to TRBD1. V lost 5 bases and J lost 1; bases outside the gene matches: 4. The CDR3 contains 15 residues. The V gene's germline CDR1 is LNHDA and CDR2 SQIVND (reference sequence). CDR3 nucleotide sequence: TGTGCCAGTAGTGAAGCAGGGGGAACTAATGAAAAACTGTTTTTT. Translation: CASSEAGGTNEKLFF.

This chain uses TRBV19 with TRBJ1-5, with D possibly matching TRBD1 (6 bases). This CDR3 is built from 14 residues. Germline CDR1 and CDR2: LNHDA and SQIVND (reference sequence). V was pared by 7 bases and J by 6 bases, with 16 bases between. In nucleotides, the CDR3 is TGTGCCAGTACCATTATACAGGACAGTCAGCCCCAGCATTTT. This sequence encodes CASTIIQDSQPQHF.

The chain is built from TRBV5-5 and TRBJ2-7; the match to TRBD1 covers 10 bases. This CDR3 is 14 amino acids long. Germline CDR1 SGHKS, CDR2 YYEKEE (reference sequence). After removal of 5 bases from V and 9 bases from J, the junction contained 11 bases not matched to a gene. In nucleotides, the CDR3 is TGTGCCAGCAGATACGGACAGGGGGGAATTGGGCAGTACTTC. Translated: CASRYGQGGIGQYF.

The rearrangement links TRBV28 to TRBJ2-5; 9 bases line up with TRBD2. The ends lost 7 bases at V and 3 bases at J; junction bases unmatched: 12. The CDR3 has 16 residues. Germline loops: CDR1 MDHEN, CDR2 SYDVKM. Here the CDR3 reads CASTKADSGGEETQYF. CDR3 nucleotide sequence: TGTGCCAGCACCAAAGCGGATAGCGGGGGTGAAGAGACCCAGTACTTC. The full variable domain, with the rest looked up from reference TRBV28 and TRBJ2-5, is DVKVTQSSRYLVKRTGEKVFLECVQDMDHENMFWYRQDPGLGLRLIYFSYDVKMKEKGDIPEGYSVSREKKERFSLILESASTNQTSMYLCASTKADSGGEETQYFGPGTRLLVL.

The chain links TRBV6-1 to TRBJ2-1; the D gene is possibly TRBD2 (5 bases). Germline CDR1 MNHNS, CDR2 SASEGT. The CDR3 totals 13 residues. The V end lost 11 bases, the J end lost 6 bases, and 17 bases lay between the germline ends. This chain's CDR3 is CALGTREFNEQFF. DNA for the CDR3: TGTGCCCTTGGAACCCGGGAATTCAATGAGCAGTTCTTC.

In the case of this clone: One end of the junction does not line up with germline, which may come from a read error. The chain carries TRBV7-7 and TRBJ1-4; D uncertain. This CDR3 is 14 amino acids long. Germline CDR1 is SSHAT and CDR2 is FNYEAQ (reference sequence). CDR3 region: CASSLNSFNEKLFF. The DNA for the CDR3 is TGTGCTAGCAGCCTCAACAGTTTCAATGAAAAACTGTTTTTT.

The chain recombines TRBV4-3 with TRBJ2-7; TRBD1 might be the D (5 bases). This CDR3 spans 14 amino acids. V was shortened by 1 base and J by 0 bases, with 7 bases between the two germline ends. In germline, CDR1 is LGHNA, CDR2 YSLEER. CDR3 in DNA: TGCGCCAGCAGCCAAGGTGACAGCTCCTACGAGCAGTACTTC. It is translated as CASSQGDSSYEQYF.

The V and J genes are TRBV3-1 (or the pseudogene TRBV3-2) and TRBJ1-5; TRBD1 matches 10 bases. Germline V gene sequence: CDR1 LGHDT, CDR2 YNNKEL (reference sequence). This CDR3 contains 22 residues. After removal of 4 bases from V and 5 bases from J, the junction contained 26 bases not matched to a gene. CDR3: CASSPNPSTGTGVSFEDQPQHF. CDR3 DNA sequence: TGTGCCAGCAGCCCTAACCCCTCTACCGGGACAGGGGTTTCCTTTGAAGATCAGCCCCAGCATTTT.

In this sample, this clone turned up a few times. The genes are TRBV19 and TRBJ2-5; 12 positions agree with TRBD2. V trimming: 5 bases; J trimming: 2 bases; junction bases outside the gene matches: 3. CDR1 is LNHDA, CDR2 SQIVND, per germline (reference sequence). CDR3 length equals 15 residues. CDR3 loop: CASSALAGGQETQYF. DNA of the CDR3: TGTGCCAGTAGTGCCCTAGCGGGAGGGCAAGAGACCCAGTACTTC.

The chain joins TRBV11-3 to TRBJ1-1, with D tentatively TRBD1 (5 bases). The CDR3 spans 14 residues. Trimming removed 4 bases at V and 6 bases at J, with 15 bases between. Germline V gene sequence: CDR1 SGHNT, CDR2 YENEEA. CDR3 in DNA: TGTGCCAGCAGCTCGACAGATGGGATCTCTGAAGCTTTCTTT. Protein: CASSSTDGISEAFF.

The V call is TRBV6-4, the J call TRBJ1-5; D ambiguous. The ends were cut back, 8 bases at V and 4 bases at J, with 12 bases in the middle. CDR1 MRHNA and CDR2 SNTAGT come from the germline V gene. The CDR3 is 13 residues long. The CDR3 reads CASVHPGNQPQHF. The CDR3 DNA reads as TGTGCCAGCGTGCATCCCGGGAATCAGCCCCAGCATTTT.

This chain connects TRBV6-2 or TRBV6-3 to TRBJ2-7, with D unclear. V lost 5 bases and J lost 0, with 11 bases in between. The CDR3 length is 14 residues. The germline V gene has CDR1 MNHEY and CDR2 SVGEGT. CDR3: CASSVGLRSYEQYF. CDR3 in DNA: TGTGCCAGCAGTGTTGGGCTCCGCTCCTACGAGCAGTACTTC.

This clone appeared a few times. The chain employs TRBV19 and TRBJ2-4; 10 bases align to TRBD2. This CDR3 is 16 amino acids long. Germline CDR1 LNHDA, CDR2 SQIVND (reference sequence). The V gene end was trimmed by 6 bases and the J gene end by 1 base; junction bases not matched to a gene: 6. The CDR3 reads CASSERGGLAKNIQYF. CDR3 nucleotides: TGTGCCAGTAGCGAGCGGGGGGGCTTGGCCAAAAACATTCAGTACTTC.

The chain carries TRBV18 and TRBJ2-1; 7 positions agree with TRBD1. In germline, CDR1 is KGHSH, CDR2 LQKENI. The junction had 9 bases not matched to a gene; V was cut back by 6 bases and J by 4 bases. CDR3 length: 15 residues. CDR3 DNA: TGTGCCAGCTCCCGAGAAGGACAGGTTTACAATGAGCAGTTCTTC. Translated, it gives CASSREGQVYNEQFF.

The chain has TRBV14 and TRBJ1-2; 9 bases align to TRBD1. Losses at the gene ends were 6 bases for V and 3 bases for J; bases not matched to a gene: 5. Germline CDR1 SGHDN, CDR2 FVKESK. This CDR3 comprises 14 residues. CDR3 sequence reads: CASRRTGVDYGYTF. In DNA, the CDR3 is TGTGCCAGCAGGCGGACAGGGGTGGACTATGGCTACACCTTC.

This chain links TRBV7-3 with TRBJ2-1; D remains ambiguous. V lost 1 base, J lost 0 bases, and 10 bases lay in between. This CDR3 has 16 residues. Germline V CDR1 and CDR2: SGHTA, FQGTGA. The CDR3 spells CASSLIRRNSYNEQFF. CDR3 DNA sequence: TGTGCCAGCAGCTTAATACGGCGGAACTCCTACAATGAGCAGTTCTTC.

The V gene is TRBV29-1, the J gene TRBJ2-2, with TRBD1 as a possible D gene (7 bases). The germline CDR1 and CDR2 sequences are SQVTM and ANQGSEA. V lost 8 bases to trimming and J lost 6 bases, with 13 bases between them. The CDR3 is 12 amino acids. CDR3 DNA: TGCAGCCTCAGGGGGGCGGCCGGGGAGCTGTTTTTT. It translates to CSLRGAAGELFF.

V and J are TRBV10-3 and TRBJ2-7, with 7 bases fitting TRBD2. V lost 0 bases, J lost 5 bases, and 10 bases stayed unmatched. This CDR3 has 16 residues. Germline CDR1 reads ENHRY; CDR2 reads SYGVKD. The CDR3 DNA is TGTGCCATCAGTGAGTCCGAGGCGGGAGTATTAGACGAGCAGTACTTC. Protein sequence: CAISESEAGVLDEQYF.

This rearrangement joins TRBV18 to TRBJ2-2, with unresolved D. Germline values: CDR1 KGHSH, CDR2 LQKENI. This CDR3 spans 14 amino acids. With 2 bases removed from V and 4 bases from J, the gap between germline ends came to 8 bases. In nucleotides, the CDR3 is TGTGCCAGCTCACCAGGGCAAACCACCGGGGAGCTGTTTTTT. Residues: CASSPGQTTGELFF.

This clone was counted a few times. The J gene is TRBJ1-1, the V gene TRBV3-1 (or the pseudogene TRBV3-2), with TRBD1 identical over 9 bases. CDR3 length: 15 residues. J gave up 1 base and V 5 bases, and 5 bases lay outside the gene matches. Germline CDR1 is LGHDT and CDR2 is YNNKEL (reference sequence). The CDR3 nucleotides read TGTGCCAGCAGCAACCCGGGACAGGGGAACACTGAAGCTTTCTTT. Amino acids: CASSNPGQGNTEAFF.

The CDR3 nucleotides read TGCAGTGCTAGTCTACTAGCGGGAGGGCCCACAGATACGCAGTATTTT. This sequence encodes CSASLLAGGPTDTQYF. The chain has TRBV20-1 and TRBJ2-3; 13 nucleotides agree with TRBD2. CDR1 is DFQATT and CDR2 is SNEGSKA in the germline V gene (reference sequence). The CDR3 length is 16 residues. Trimming at V came to 3 bases and at J to 2 bases, leaving 5 bases not matched to a gene.

Concerning this clone: Other DNA sequences in the same sample also yield this CDR3. CDR3 loop: CASSLGQGPYEQYF. The CDR3 DNA is TGTGCCAGCAGCTTGGGACAGGGGCCCTACGAGCAGTACTTC. This chain uses TRBV5-6 with TRBJ2-7; 8 bases map to TRBD1. The CDR3 is 14 residues long. Germline-derived CDR1 and CDR2 are SGHDT and YYEEEE. Trimming removed 0 bases from V and 2 bases from J; junction bases left unmatched: 1.

This chain connects TRBV18 to TRBJ2-5, with a tentative D call TRBD1 (6 bases). V lost 4 bases and J 5 bases, leaving 14 bases between the germline ends. The CDR3 is 14 residues long. Germline V lookup: CDR1 KGHSH, CDR2 LQKENI. CDR3 in amino acids: CASSLGTSPETQYF. The DNA of the CDR3 is TGTGCCAGCTCACTTGGGACAAGCCCGGAGACCCAGTACTTC.

The chain is built from TRBV4-3 and TRBJ2-2; D remains unclear. Trimming pared 0 bases from V and 7 bases from J, leaving 6 bases between. The V gene's germline CDR1 is LGHNA and CDR2 YSLEER. The CDR3 contains 13 residues. CDR3 residues: CASSQEARGELFF. CDR3 nucleotide sequence: TGCGCCAGCAGCCAAGAAGCCCGCGGGGAGCTGTTTTTT.

This chain uses TRBV6-1 with TRBJ1-4; 7 bases align to TRBD1. This CDR3 spans 16 amino acids. Germline-derived CDR1 and CDR2 are MNHNS and SASEGT. The ends lost 0 bases at V and 6 bases at J; junction bases unmatched: 7. CDR3 sequence (DNA): TGTGCCAGCAGTGAAGCGAGGGGGCGCGTATATGAAAAACTGTTTTTT. Its protein is CASSEARGRVYEKLFF.

The V gene is TRBV9, the J gene TRBJ2-1, with D possibly being TRBD2 (5 bases). V shed 0 bases and J shed 9 bases, with 16 bases lying between them. This CDR3 is built from 15 residues. CDR1 is SGDLS, CDR2 YYNGEE, per germline. Here the CDR3 DNA reads TGTGCCAGCAGCGTAGACCTAGGCCAGGCGGGTGAGCAGTTCTTC. This gives the protein CASSVDLGQAGEQFF.

The chain combines TRBV28 with TRBJ1-5, with 8 bases fitting TRBD1. The V gene end was trimmed by 3 bases and the J gene end by 7 bases; junction bases not matched to a gene: 11. The CDR3 contains 16 residues. Germline V lookup: CDR1 MDHEN, CDR2 SYDVKM. CDR3 coding DNA: TGTGCCAGCAGTTTCTCGTCCGGGACAGGACGACAGCCCCAGCATTTT. It is translated as CASSFSSGTGRQPQHF.

V gene TRBV29-1 combines with J gene TRBJ2-7, with 7 bases identical to TRBD1. Germline CDR1 reads SQVTM; CDR2 reads ANQGSEA. The CDR3 is made up of 15 amino acids. After removal of 0 bases from V and 1 base from J, the junction contained 6 bases not matched to a gene. The CDR3 sequence is CSVEDFRRGSYEQYF. The CDR3 bases are TGCAGCGTTGAAGATTTCCGCAGGGGGTCCTACGAGCAGTACTTC.